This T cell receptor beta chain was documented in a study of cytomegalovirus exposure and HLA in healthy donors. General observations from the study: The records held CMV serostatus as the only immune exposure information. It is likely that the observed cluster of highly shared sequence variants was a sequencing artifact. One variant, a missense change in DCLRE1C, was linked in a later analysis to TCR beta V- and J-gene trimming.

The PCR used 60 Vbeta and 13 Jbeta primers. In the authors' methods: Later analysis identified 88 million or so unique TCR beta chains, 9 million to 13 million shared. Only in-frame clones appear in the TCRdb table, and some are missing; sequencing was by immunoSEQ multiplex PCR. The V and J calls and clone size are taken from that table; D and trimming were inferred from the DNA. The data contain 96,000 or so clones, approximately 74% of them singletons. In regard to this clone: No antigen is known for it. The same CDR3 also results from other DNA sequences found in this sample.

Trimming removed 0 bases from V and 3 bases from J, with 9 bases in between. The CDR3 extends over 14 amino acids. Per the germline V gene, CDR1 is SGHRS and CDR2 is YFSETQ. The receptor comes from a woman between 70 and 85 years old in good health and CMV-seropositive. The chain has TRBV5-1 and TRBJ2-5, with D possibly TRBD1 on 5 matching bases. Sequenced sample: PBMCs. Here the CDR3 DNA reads TGCGCCAGCAGCTTGGGGGGCAGGGAAGAGACCCAGTACTTC. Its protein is CASSLGGREETQYF.